This T cell receptor beta chain derives from a study of shared clonotypes between healthy human individuals. The CDR3 is 12 amino acids. CDR1 and CDR2 (germline): SGHDT, YYEEEE. Sequenced by immunoSEQ multiplex PCR; TCRdb stores in-frame clones only, minus some. The sample holds more than 2 million clones, approximately 94% seen once. On this clone itself: A read error may produce the germline difference seen at one junction end.

The clonotype originates from a man younger than 35 in good health. The sample was naive CD4+ T cells sorted from blood. Noted subset: CD45RA+ positively selected. J is TRBJ2-7 and V is TRBV5-6; TRBD1 matches at 7 bases. The CDR3 spells CASSLGAGTETF. As DNA, the CDR3 is TGTGCCAGCAGCTTGGGAGCCGGGACAGAGACCTTC.